The 16 T cell receptor beta chains below were found in one sample sequenced in a study of OX40 agonist ivuxolimab in advanced cancers. TCRdb's copy holds only in-frame clones and misses some; the assay was immunoSEQ multiplex PCR. The sample shows approximately 50,000 clones, over 70% of them seen only once. Sample: CD4+ or CD8+ T cells sorted from blood, taken in a trial of the OX40 agonist ivuxolimab. All receptors come from an adult with an advanced solid tumor such as melanoma, head and neck, liver or kidney cancer.

This sequence joins TRBV7-2 and TRBJ1-1, with 8 nucleotides matching TRBD1. The CDR3 contains 16 residues. After removal of 5 bases from V and 3 bases from J, the junction contained 11 bases not matched to a gene. Germline loops: CDR1 SGHTA, CDR2 FQGNSA. The DNA of the CDR3 is TGTGCCAGCAGCCGAGACGCAGGGGGCCCGTACACTGAAGCTTTCTTT. Protein: CASSRDAGGPYTEAFF.

CDR3 bases: TGCGCCAGCACCAAACAGGGGGACACAGATACGCAGTATTTT. It specifies CASTKQGDTDTQYF. The J gene is TRBJ2-3, the V gene TRBV10-1; 8 bases agree with TRBD1. V lost 7 bases and J lost 2; bases outside the gene matches: 5. This CDR3 is built from 14 residues. Looked up from germline, CDR1 is WNHNN and CDR2 is SYGVQD (reference sequence).

V gene TRBV7-8 combines with J gene TRBJ1-4; D is unclear. Looked up from germline, CDR1 is SGHVS and CDR2 is FQNEAQ. Trimming removed 1 base at V and 5 bases at J, with 8 bases between. This CDR3 spans 14 amino acids. CDR3 residues: CASSLGTNNEKLFF. CDR3 bases: TGTGCCAGCAGCTTAGGTACCAACAATGAAAAACTGTTTTTT.

This chain links TRBV9 with TRBJ2-7; D remains ambiguous. CDR3 length: 16 amino acids. The V gene's germline CDR1 is SGDLS and CDR2 YYNGEE. V lost 0 bases and J lost 7, with 20 bases in between. Here the CDR3 DNA reads TGTGCCAGCAGCGTAGATGATGGACGTGTCACTCTAGAGCAGTACTTC. Encoded protein: CASSVDDGRVTLEQYF.

This rearrangement joins TRBV29-1 to TRBJ1-1; D remains ambiguous. In germline, CDR1 is SQVTM, CDR2 ANQGSEA. The CDR3 length is 10 residues. V lost 4 bases and J lost 10, with 10 bases in between. The CDR3 DNA is TGCAGCGTTGTTGCAGCAGGAGCTTTCTTT. This gives the protein CSVVAAGAFF.

The chain recombines TRBV30 with TRBJ1-2, with 9 bases aligning to TRBD1. This CDR3 is built from 13 residues. With 4 bases clipped from V and 2 bases from J, the junction kept 2 bases outside the gene matches. In germline, CDR1 is GTSNPN, CDR2 SVGIG (reference sequence). The CDR3 bases are TGTGCCTGGACGGGACAGGGAAACTATGGCTACACCTTC. Encoded protein: CAWTGQGNYGYTF.

V and J are TRBV7-7 and TRBJ2-5; D might be TRBD1 (5 bases). V was cut by 5 bases and J by 4 bases, with 17 bases left in between. Germline V gene lookup returns CDR1 SSHAT and CDR2 FNYEAQ (reference sequence). The CDR3 length is 15 residues. CDR3 nucleotides: TGTGCCAGCAGCCAACGGCCACAGGTCGGAGAGACCCAGTACTTC. Translation gives CASSQRPQVGETQYF.

The chain joins TRBV5-1 to TRBJ1-1; 11 bases align to TRBD1. V dropped 0 bases and J dropped 6; count of bases not matched to a gene: 4. The germline CDR1 and CDR2 sequences are SGHRS and YFSETQ. There are 15 residues in the CDR3. The CDR3 coding sequence is TGCGCCAGCAGCTTGGCCCCGGGACAGGGGGCTGAAGCTTTCTTT. It codes for CASSLAPGQGAEAFF.

The chain is built from TRBV7-3 and TRBJ2-1; D is possibly TRBD1 (6 bases). This CDR3 region has 16 residues. Per germline, CDR1 SGHTA and CDR2 FQGTGA. The V end was cut by 5 bases, the J end by 7 bases, with 21 bases between. The CDR3 DNA is TGTGCCAGCAGCCCAAAAGGGGGAGCAGGGGAGAATGAGCAGTTCTTC. Amino acids: CASSPKGGAGENEQFF.

The chain combines TRBV7-2 with TRBJ1-2, with 8 bases matching TRBD1. Looked up from germline, CDR1 is SGHTA and CDR2 is FQGNSA. Trimming removed 5 bases from V and 5 bases from J; junction bases left unmatched: 10. CDR3 length equals 15 residues. The CDR3 bases are TGTGCCAGCAGCCCGAAAGGGACAGGCCTATATGGCTACACCTTC. Protein sequence: CASSPKGTGLYGYTF.

The J gene is TRBJ2-7, the V gene TRBV6-1, with 8 bases lining up with TRBD1. After removal of 1 base from V and 7 bases from J, the junction contained 9 bases not matched to a gene. The CDR3 is 15 residues long. Germline values: CDR1 MNHNS, CDR2 SASEGT. CDR3 DNA sequence: TGTGCCAGCAGTGAAGGCGGAGGACAGGGAGAGGAGCAGTACGTC. Translated, it gives CASSEGGGQGEEQYV.

This clone appeared a few times. The CDR3 loop is CASRSGATNTEAFF. In nucleotides, the CDR3 is TGTGCCAGCAGATCCGGGGCTACGAACACTGAAGCTTTCTTT. The V and J genes are TRBV5-6 and TRBJ1-1; D possibly corresponds to TRBD1 (5 bases). The germline gives CDR1 SGHDT, CDR2 YYEEEE. Trimming cost V 5 bases and J 1 base, with 12 bases left between them. CDR3 size: 14 residues.

CDR3 in amino acids: CASSQTGQGTEETQYF. The CDR3 DNA reads as TGCGCCAGCAGCCAAACAGGACAGGGAACGGAAGAGACCCAGTACTTC. The V gene is TRBV5-1, the J gene TRBJ2-5; TRBD1 aligns across 8 bases. The CDR3 spans 16 residues. Germline loops: CDR1 SGHRS, CDR2 YFSETQ. Germline trimming cut 4 bases from V and 3 bases from J; bases unmatched to any gene: 11.

The chain joins TRBV18 to TRBJ2-4; 8 nucleotides line up with TRBD1. The germline gives CDR1 KGHSH, CDR2 LQKENI. The CDR3 extends over 13 amino acids. Trimming cost V 2 bases and J 12 bases; bases outside gene matches: 6. The CDR3 sequence is CASSPNIQGDQYF. The CDR3 DNA reads TGTGCCAGCTCACCAAACATACAGGGGGATCAGTACTTC.

This clone has more than one count but fewer than ten. The V and J genes are TRBV9 and TRBJ2-1; 7 bases agree with TRBD1. This CDR3 has 14 amino acids. From germline, CDR1 is SGDLS and CDR2 YYNGEE. After removal of 4 bases from V and 10 bases from J, the junction contained 11 bases not matched to a gene. DNA for the CDR3: TGTGCCAGCAGCACCGAACAGGGGTTGGGAGAGCAGTTCTTC. Its translation: CASSTEQGLGEQFF.

The chain employs TRBV5-4 and TRBJ2-5; D is perhaps TRBD1 or TRBD2 (6 bases each). With 4 bases removed from V and 4 bases from J, the gap between germline ends came to 17 bases. The CDR3 extends over 15 amino acids. Germline CDR1 SGHNT, CDR2 YYREEE (reference sequence). The CDR3 coding sequence is TGTGCCAGCAGCGCCAGCGGCGGAGGGGGAGAGACCCAGTACTTC. Residues: CASSASGGGGETQYF.